Presented here are 31 T cell receptor beta chains from one specimen sequenced in a study of T cell responses to AZD1222 COVID-19 vaccine. Assay used: immunoSEQ multiplex PCR; TCRdb lists only in-frame clones, some missing. In the table there are about 160,000 clones, approximately 91% of which are singletons. The sample was peripheral blood, taken on day 0 of AZD1222 vaccination. These receptors originate from an adult in good health.

The gene calls are TRBV28 and TRBJ1-4, with 9 bases aligning to TRBD1. This CDR3 has 15 amino acids. The J segment lost 7 bases and the V segment lost 2 bases, leaving 5 bases of the junction unmatched. CDR1 and CDR2 (germline): MDHEN, SYDVKM. As DNA, the CDR3 is TGTGCCAGCAGTTTACAGACAGGGGGGCTTGAAAAACTGTTTTTT. Translated: CASSLQTGGLEKLFF.

J is TRBJ2-7 and V is TRBV2, with D possibly being TRBD2 (5 bases). CDR3 size: 13 residues. Germline CDR1 is SNHLY and CDR2 is FYNNEI. V lost 4 bases and J 4 bases, leaving 11 bases between the germline ends. The CDR3 here is CASSGGQFYEQYF. Here the CDR3 DNA reads TGTGCCAGCAGTGGAGGGCAGTTTTACGAGCAGTACTTC.

The chain couples TRBV6-5 to TRBJ1-5; D perhaps matches TRBD1 (6 bases). The CDR3 spans 15 residues. Germline values: CDR1 MNHEY, CDR2 SVGAGI. V was shortened by 6 bases and J by 3 bases, with 15 bases between the two germline ends. The CDR3 sequence is CASRKQGTVNQPQHF. The CDR3 DNA is TGTGCCAGCAGGAAACAGGGTACCGTCAATCAGCCCCAGCATTTT.

The chain links TRBV5-6 to TRBJ1-5; weak D call: TRBD1 (6 bases). The CDR3 length is 16 residues. Trimming took off 4 bases at V and 0 bases at J, with 14 bases between the two ends. Germline CDR1 reads SGHDT; CDR2 reads YYEEEE. The CDR3, as DNA: TGTGCCAGCAGCCCCTGGACAGCCTATAGCAATCAGCCCCAGCATTTT. As protein: CASSPWTAYSNQPQHF.

The genes are TRBV19 and TRBJ1-2, with TRBD1 identical over 7 bases. The CDR3 runs 14 residues. Per the germline V gene, CDR1 is LNHDA and CDR2 is SQIVND (reference sequence). V shed 4 bases, J shed 6 bases, and the junction held 8 bases outside the gene matches. The CDR3 protein is CASSTVTGRDGYTF. The CDR3 coding sequence is TGTGCCAGTAGTACCGTGACAGGGAGAGATGGCTACACCTTC.

The V gene is TRBV12-3 or TRBV12-4, the J gene TRBJ1-1; no clear D. The CDR3 covers 12 residues. Trimming stripped 5 bases from V and 7 bases from J, with 11 bases between. As DNA, the CDR3 is TGTGCCAGCAGTCCCGGGGATCGTGAAGCTTTCTTT. Its translation: CASSPGDREAFF.

The chain has TRBV7-3 and TRBJ1-2, with TRBD1 identical over 8 bases. The CDR3 loop spans 13 amino acids. Germline values: CDR1 SGHTA, CDR2 FQGTGA. The V and J ends lost 5 bases and 8 bases, in that order; junction bases with no gene match: 7. The CDR3 is CASSKDRVEGYTF. As DNA, the CDR3 is TGTGCCAGCAGCAAGGACAGGGTTGAAGGCTACACCTTC. Full variable domain (outside the CDR3, taken from reference TRBV7-3 and TRBJ1-2): GAGVSQTPSNKVTEKGKYVELRCDPISGHTALYWYRQSLGQGPEFLIYFQGTGAADDSGLPNDRFFAVRPEGSVSTLKIQRTERGDSAVYLCASSKDRVEGYTFGSGTRLTVV.

In regard to this clone: Within the sample, other DNA sequences also encode this same CDR3. The chain combines TRBV28 with TRBJ2-7; TRBD2 matches 12 bases. This CDR3 spans 15 amino acids. In germline, CDR1 is MDHEN, CDR2 SYDVKM. V lost 6 bases and J lost 0; bases outside the gene matches: 3. The CDR3 DNA reads as TGTGCCAGCAGAGGGACTAGCGGGCCCTCCTACGAGCAGTACTTC. Its protein is CASRGTSGPSYEQYF. Full variable domain (missing parts from reference TRBV28 and TRBJ2-7): DVKVTQSSRYLVKRTGEKVFLECVQDMDHENMFWYRQDPGLGLRLIYFSYDVKMKEKGDIPEGYSVSREKKERFSLILESASTNQTSMYLCASRGTSGPSYEQYFGPGTRLTVT.

The gene calls are TRBV7-2 and TRBJ1-4; 12 nucleotides align to TRBD1. The length of the CDR3 is 16 residues. V was pared by 4 bases and J by 7 bases, with 7 bases of the junction left unmatched. The germline CDR1 and CDR2 sequences are SGHTA and FQGNSA. CDR3 protein: CASSWGDRGHREKLFF. Written as DNA, the CDR3 is TGTGCCAGCAGCTGGGGGGACAGGGGGCATCGTGAAAAACTGTTTTTT. Full variable domain (rest looked up from reference TRBV7-2 and TRBJ1-4): GAGVSQSPSNKVTEKGKDVELRCDPISGHTALYWYRQSLGQGLEFLIYFQGNSAPDKSGLPSDRFSAERTGGSVSTLTIQRTQQEDSAVYLCASSWGDRGHREKLFFGSGTQLSVL.

J is TRBJ1-5 and V is TRBV29-1; D is uncertain. The germline gives CDR1 SQVTM, CDR2 ANQGSEA. This CDR3 is built from 13 residues. V was cut by 4 bases and J by 1 base, with 8 bases left in between. CDR3 sequence: CSVAHKSNQPQHF. In DNA, the CDR3 is TGCAGCGTTGCACACAAGAGCAATCAGCCCCAGCATTTT.

The chain carries TRBV7-9 and TRBJ2-5; TRBD2 agrees at 8 bases. The V gene end was trimmed by 5 bases and the J gene end by 6 bases; junction bases not matched to a gene: 11. CDR3 length: 15 amino acids. CDR1 and CDR2 from the germline V gene are SEHNR and FQNEAQ (reference sequence). Written as DNA, the CDR3 is TGTGCCAGCAGCCCCCGCCGGGAGGGCCTAAAGACCCAGTACTTC. It specifies CASSPRREGLKTQYF.

This clone appeared a single time. J is TRBJ2-2 and V is TRBV19, with D possibly TRBD1 on 5 matching bases. This CDR3 has 16 residues. Trimming removed 5 bases at V and 4 bases at J, with 17 bases between. Germline loops: CDR1 LNHDA, CDR2 SQIVND (reference sequence). In nucleotides, the CDR3 is TGTGCCAGTAGTTCTCAGGGATACCCGATCACCGGGGAGCTGTTTTTT. Protein: CASSSQGYPITGELFF.

The V gene is TRBV19, the J gene TRBJ2-7; D uncertain. Germline V lookup: CDR1 LNHDA, CDR2 SQIVND (reference sequence). Trimming took off 1 base at V and 0 bases at J, with 16 bases between the two ends. CDR3 length: 17 amino acids. The CDR3: CASSIAISGWFSYEQYF. The CDR3, as DNA: TGTGCCAGTAGTATAGCCATCTCCGGGTGGTTCTCCTACGAGCAGTACTTC.

V and J are TRBV28 and TRBJ1-2; D remains ambiguous. CDR1 is MDHEN and CDR2 is SYDVKM in the germline V gene. Trimming removed 2 bases at V and 3 bases at J, with 4 bases between. The CDR3 length is 12 residues. CDR3 sequence: CASSLGHYGYTF. CDR3 nucleotides: TGTGCCAGCAGTTTAGGACACTATGGCTACACCTTC.

This chain joins TRBV27 and TRBJ1-2; D is unresolved. The ends were cut back, 4 bases at V and 4 bases at J, with 13 bases in the middle. The CDR3 spans 14 residues. Looked up from germline, CDR1 is MNHEY and CDR2 is SMNVEV (reference sequence). The CDR3 here is CASSWSSQTYGYTF. The CDR3 coding sequence is TGTGCCAGCAGTTGGAGTTCACAGACCTATGGCTACACCTTC.

In its sample, this clone was seen a few times. The V gene is TRBV11-2, the J gene TRBJ2-2; D remains ambiguous. Germline-derived CDR1 and CDR2 are SGHAT and FQNNGV. The CDR3 spans 13 residues. Trimming pared 5 bases from V and 5 bases from J, leaving 9 bases between. In DNA, the CDR3 is TGTGCCAGCAGCATTCAGAGGACCGGGGAGCTGTTTTTT. It codes for CASSIQRTGELFF. Together with reference TRBV11-2 and TRBJ2-2, the CDR3 gives the full variable domain: EAGVAQSPRYKIIEKRQSVAFWCNPISGHATLYWYQQILGQGPKLLIQFQNNGVVDDSQLPKDRFSAERLKGVDSTLKIQPAKLEDSAVYLCASSIQRTGELFFGEGSRLTVL.

This chain uses TRBV6-5 with TRBJ2-3; D not certain. CDR3 length: 14 residues. V shed 6 bases and J shed 1 base, with 11 bases lying between them. The germline CDR1 and CDR2 sequences are MNHEY and SVGAGI. The CDR3 loop is CASSLKAGTDTQYF. CDR3 DNA sequence: TGTGCCAGCAGCCTGAAGGCGGGCACAGATACGCAGTATTTT.

This clone was picked up one time. This chain links TRBV6-2 or TRBV6-3 with TRBJ1-2; 10 positions agree with TRBD1. Per germline, CDR1 MNHEY and CDR2 SVGEGT. Trimming at V came to 4 bases and at J to 4 bases, leaving 3 bases not matched to a gene. This CDR3 region has 14 residues. In nucleotides, the CDR3 is TGTGCCAGCAGTTCCGGGACAGGGGTCTATGGCTACACCTTC. This translates into CASSSGTGVYGYTF.

The table lists this clone with a few counts. V usage is TRBV7-2 and J usage is TRBJ2-1; D is possibly TRBD1 or TRBD2 (6 bases each). The germline V gene encodes CDR1 SGHTA and CDR2 FQGNSA. The CDR3 loop spans 13 amino acids. V lost 2 bases and J 9 bases, leaving 11 bases between the germline ends. Written as DNA, the CDR3 is TGTGCCAGCAGCTTATACGGGGGCGGTGAGCAGTTCTTC. Its protein is CASSLYGGGEQFF.

The chain combines TRBV6-5 with TRBJ1-1; the D is unclear. Between the trimmed V and J ends, which lost 11 bases and 3 bases, there was a span of 13 bases. Germline V gene lookup returns CDR1 MNHEY and CDR2 SVGAGI. This CDR3 region has 12 residues. In DNA, the CDR3 is TGTGCCTCCCTTGGGGATTACACTGAAGCTTTCTTT. Translated, it gives CASLGDYTEAFF.

The chain links TRBV6-5 to TRBJ1-5; tentative D call: TRBD1 (6 bases). CDR3 size: 14 residues. V was pared by 6 bases and J by 2 bases, with 11 bases between. CDR1 and CDR2 from the germline V gene are MNHEY and SVGAGI. CDR3 nucleotide sequence: TGTGCCAGCAGCCCAGGGGTCGGCAATCAGCCCCAGCATTTT. Amino acid sequence: CASSPGVGNQPQHF.

The chain joins TRBV14 to TRBJ1-5; D is perhaps TRBD1 (6 bases). CDR1 SGHDN and CDR2 FVKESK come from the germline V gene. With 2 bases removed from V and 1 base from J, the gap between germline ends came to 24 bases. The CDR3 spans 20 residues. In nucleotides, the CDR3 is TGTGCCAGCAGCCAAAACCCGGGACAACAGGATAGTGAAAGCAATCAGCCCCAGCATTTT. Translating it yields CASSQNPGQQDSESNQPQHF.

The V call is TRBV4-2, the J call TRBJ2-1; TRBD2 aligns across 10 bases. CDR1 is LGHNA and CDR2 is YNFKEQ in the germline V gene. The CDR3 is 15 amino acids. The trim removed 2 bases at V and 6 bases at J, leaving 4 bases unmatched. The CDR3: CASSQTTSGINEQFF. The CDR3 DNA sequence: TGTGCCAGCAGCCAAACAACTAGCGGGATCAATGAGCAGTTCTTC.

The J gene is TRBJ2-1, the V gene TRBV11-3; 8 bases fit TRBD2. V lost 1 base and J lost 9; bases outside the gene matches: 2. CDR1 is SGHNT, CDR2 YENEEA, per germline. The CDR3 covers 13 residues. CDR3 nucleotide sequence: TGTGCCAGCAGCTTAGTCGCGGGGGGTGAGCAGTTCTTC. It yields the protein CASSLVAGGEQFF.

Details on this clone: The identical CDR3 is also encoded by other nucleotide sequences in the sample. The chain links TRBV11-2 to TRBJ1-5, with D perhaps TRBD1 (5 bases). CDR3 length: 14 residues. In germline, CDR1 is SGHAT, CDR2 FQNNGV. Trimming pared 1 base from V and 3 bases from J, leaving 7 bases between. The CDR3 spells CASSLGQTNQPQHF. The CDR3 DNA reads TGTGCCAGCAGCTTAGGACAGACCAATCAGCCCCAGCATTTT.

The J gene is TRBJ1-5, the V gene TRBV4-1, with 7 positions matching TRBD1. V lost 0 bases to trimming and J lost 6 bases; unmatched junction nucleotides: 11. This CDR3 spans 17 amino acids. Germline CDR1 MGHRA, CDR2 YSYEKL. The CDR3 protein is CASSQETGTDPGQPQHF. Here the CDR3 DNA reads TGCGCCAGCAGCCAAGAAACCGGGACAGACCCTGGTCAGCCCCAGCATTTT.

CDR3 bases: TGTGCCAGCAGTTACAAACAGGGGTATAGCAATCAGCCCCAGCATTTT. Its translation is CASSYKQGYSNQPQHF. V usage is TRBV6-2 or TRBV6-3 and J usage is TRBJ1-5; 7 bases fit TRBD1. V gave up 2 bases and J gave up 0 bases; unmatched junction bases: 4. The CDR3 extends over 16 amino acids. Germline values: CDR1 MNHEY, CDR2 SVGEGT.

J is TRBJ1-5 and V is TRBV4-3, with D perhaps matching TRBD1 (6 bases). Germline V lookup: CDR1 LGHNA, CDR2 YSLEER. The CDR3 extends over 14 amino acids. The germline V and J ends were trimmed by 4 bases and 3 bases, with 10 bases remaining between them. CDR3 coding DNA: TGCGCCAGCAGCCCTGGGACATTCAATCAGCCCCAGCATTTT. Amino acids: CASSPGTFNQPQHF.

This clone was seen a few times. This CDR3 is CSASLGTRGNEQFF. The DNA for the CDR3 is TGCAGTGCTAGTCTCGGTACTCGGGGCAATGAGCAGTTCTTC. The rearrangement uses TRBV20-1 and TRBJ2-1; TRBD2 might be the D (5 bases). The ends were cut back, 3 bases at V and 6 bases at J, with 15 bases in the middle. Per the germline V gene, CDR1 is DFQATT and CDR2 is SNEGSKA (reference sequence). The CDR3 totals 14 residues.

The chain joins TRBV28 to TRBJ1-5, with TRBD1 as a possible D gene (6 bases). This CDR3 has 14 amino acids. V was trimmed by 5 bases and J by 7 bases, leaving 15 bases between them. Per germline, CDR1 MDHEN and CDR2 SYDVKM. The DNA for the CDR3 is TGTGCCAGCAGTACCCAGGGGATGGGGCAGCCCCAGCATTTT. Residues: CASSTQGMGQPQHF.

The V and J genes are TRBV7-9 and TRBJ1-1; D ambiguous. The CDR3 has 14 residues. V was clipped by 3 bases and J by 3 bases, with 11 bases between them. Per the germline V gene, CDR1 is SEHNR and CDR2 is FQNEAQ (reference sequence). The CDR3 protein is CASSLTREDTEAFF. The DNA for the CDR3 is TGTGCCAGCAGCTTGACAAGGGAAGACACTGAAGCTTTCTTT. The entire variable domain, with the rest obtained from reference TRBV7-9 and TRBJ1-1, is as follows: DTGVSQNPRHKITKRGQNVTFRCDPISEHNRLYWYRQTLGQGPEFLTYFQNEAQLEKSRLLSDRFSAERPKGSFSTLEIQRTEQGDSAMYLCASSLTREDTEAFFGQGTRLTVV.